This T cell receptor beta chain was found in a study of T-cell reconstitution after alpha-beta-depleted transplantation in children. General study findings and limits: There were reportedly several hundred expanded graft clones from which alpha-beta T cells came about two months after transplant.

Unique molecular identifiers were built into the TCRbeta library. TCRdb independently ran MiXCR on the PCR reads; one entry per CDR3 protein. This sample carries approximately 430,000 distinct CDR3 sequences, around 15% of them seen once, and the ten largest clones take under 30%. A few counts support this clonotype. Antigen specificity is unknown. Germline V gene data show CDR1 as KGHSH and CDR2 as LQKENI. Trimming removed 5 bases at V and 5 bases at J, with 18 bases between. This CDR3 is 15 amino acids long. The specimen was PBMCs, mostly from graft donor cells, collected 360 days after TCRalphabeta/CD19-depleted stem cell transplant. V usage is TRBV18 and J usage is TRBJ1-1; D not certain. This TCR derives from a boy in the first two years of life who had a stem cell transplant for Wiskott-Aldrich syndrome, so the T cells may come from the graft donor. CDR3 bases: TGTGCCAGCTCAGCGAACCGCGGGCCTGGGACTGAAGCTTTCTTT. It encodes CASSANRGPGTEAFF.